This T cell receptor (beta chain) was retrieved from a study of blood T cell repertoires in COVID-19. Germline CDR1 reads MNHEY; CDR2 reads SVGEGT. Trimming took 5 bases from V and 8 from J, leaving 15 bases between them. The CDR3 covers 13 residues. This clone showed up just once. Libraries were prepared by immunoSEQ multiplex PCR; TCRdb keeps only in-frame clonotypes and omits some of them. The sample yields 280,000 or so clones, approximately 90% seen once. Sequencing was done on a sample of PBMCs or T cells enriched from blood (not recorded which). The receptor was derived from a woman aged 40 to 55 who had recovered from COVID-19. This sequence joins TRBV6-2 or TRBV6-3 and TRBJ1-2; D gene unclear. The CDR3 region is CASSRPSTGGYTF. Written as DNA, the CDR3 is TGTGCCAGCAGTCGCCCCTCTACGGGAGGCTACACCTTC.